The 5 T cell receptor beta chains listed next were all sequenced from one sample in a study of shared clonotypes between healthy human individuals. Libraries were prepared by immunoSEQ multiplex PCR; TCRdb keeps only in-frame clonotypes and omits some of them. The sample has more than 2 million clones; approximately 95% are singletons. The sequenced sample was naive CD4+ T cells sorted from blood. Sample subset: CD45RA+ positively selected. The receptor set was obtained from a man aged 18 to 29 in good health.

The V gene is TRBV7-2, the J gene TRBJ2-7, with 11 positions matching TRBD1. V trimming: 5 bases; J trimming: 3 bases; junction bases outside the gene matches: 3. The CDR3 contains 14 residues. Germline CDR1 reads SGHTA; CDR2 reads FQGNSA. DNA of the CDR3: TGTGCCAGCAGCCGGGACAGGGGGGGCTACGAGCAGTACTTC. This translates into CASSRDRGGYEQYF.

The V and J genes are TRBV28 and TRBJ1-2; D is uncertain. The CDR3 extends over 13 amino acids. Germline CDR1 MDHEN, CDR2 SYDVKM. With 6 bases removed from V and 0 bases from J, the gap between germline ends came to 8 bases. CDR3 protein: CASSSRPNYGYTF. The CDR3 DNA is TGTGCCAGCAGCTCACGTCCTAACTATGGCTACACCTTC.

This chain links TRBV30 with TRBJ2-3, with D possibly matching TRBD2 (5 bases). V dropped 1 base and J dropped 0 bases, with 20 bases sitting between them. The CDR3 loop spans 18 amino acids. Per the germline V gene, CDR1 is GTSNPN and CDR2 is SVGIG (reference sequence). Here the CDR3 DNA reads TGTGCCTGGAGTGCCTCGGGGTCAGACACTTCTAGCACAGATACGCAGTATTTT. Its protein product is CAWSASGSDTSSTDTQYF.

The V gene is TRBV30, the J gene TRBJ2-3; 10 bases match TRBD2. This CDR3 is 14 amino acids long. The trim removed 2 bases at V and 2 bases at J, leaving 1 base unmatched. Germline CDR1 and CDR2: GTSNPN and SVGIG (reference sequence). CDR3 nucleotides: TGTGCCTGGAGTACTAGCGGGACCACAGATACGCAGTATTTT. Protein: CAWSTSGTTDTQYF.

The genes are TRBV2 and TRBJ1-2; perhaps TRBD1 as D (5 bases). Germline V lookup: CDR1 SNHLY, CDR2 FYNNEI. The CDR3 is made up of 11 amino acids. V lost 8 bases and J 4 bases, leaving 8 bases between the germline ends. The CDR3 DNA is TGTGCCAGCGACGGGGGCTATGGCTACACCTTC. Protein product: CASDGGYGYTF.